A single sample gave rise to the 8 T cell receptor beta chains below, sequenced in a study of blood T cell repertoires in COVID-19. The repertoire was sequenced with immunoSEQ multiplex PCR; TCRdb's copy has only in-frame clones and lacks some. This sample has approximately 330,000 clones, with over 80% found just once. The specimen sequenced was peripheral blood. Every receptor here comes from a man under 40 with COVID-19, enrolled during active disease.

The rearrangement joins TRBV6-2 or TRBV6-3 to TRBJ2-4, with 8 positions matching TRBD2. Trimming cost V 3 bases and J 5 bases; bases outside gene matches: 3. The V gene's germline CDR1 is MNHEY and CDR2 SVGEGT. The CDR3 is 14 amino acids. CDR3 in amino acids: CASSYRRGENIQYF. The CDR3, as DNA: TGTGCCAGCAGTTATAGGCGGGGGGAAAACATTCAGTACTTC.

The chain recombines TRBV5-5 with TRBJ1-4; TRBD1 aligns across 8 bases. Germline CDR1 and CDR2: SGHKS and YYEKEE (reference sequence). V trimming: 5 bases; J trimming: 0 bases; junction bases outside the gene matches: 0. The CDR3 is 14 residues long. The CDR3 DNA reads TGTGCCAGCAGGGACAGGGCAACTAATGAAAAACTGTTTTTT. Its translation is CASRDRATNEKLFF.

CDR3 in amino acids: CASSPPGTGSPYEQYF. The CDR3 coding sequence is TGTGCCAGCAGCCCCCCAGGGACAGGGTCCCCCTACGAGCAGTACTTC. The V and J genes are TRBV3-1 (or the pseudogene TRBV3-2) and TRBJ2-7; 9 nucleotides align to TRBD1. V was clipped by 4 bases and J by 2 bases; unmatched bases: 9. The CDR3 consists of 16 residues. The germline V gene encodes CDR1 LGHDT and CDR2 YNNKEL (reference sequence).

The chain joins TRBV4-1 to TRBJ1-5; the match to TRBD1 covers 9 bases. Trimming took 1 base from V and 3 from J; bases not matched to a gene: 4. This CDR3 spans 16 amino acids. Germline CDR1 and CDR2: MGHRA and YSYEKL. The CDR3 reads CASSQVGQGNNQPQHF. The CDR3 nucleotides are TGCGCCAGCAGCCAAGTGGGACAGGGAAACAATCAGCCCCAGCATTTT.

The chain uses TRBV9 and TRBJ1-1; 10 positions match TRBD1. Germline V gene data show CDR1 as SGDLS and CDR2 as YYNGEE. The V and J ends lost 3 bases and 3 bases, in that order; junction bases with no gene match: 5. The CDR3 length is 15 residues. The CDR3 region has the DNA TGTGCCAGCAGCGCCAGGGACAGGGGTTACACTGAAGCTTTCTTT. Residues: CASSARDRGYTEAFF. Looking up the rest from reference TRBV9 and TRBJ1-1 gives the full variable domain: DSGVTQTPKHLITATGQRVTLRCSPRSGDLSVYWYQQSLDQGLQFLIQYYNGEERAKGNILERFSAQQFPDLHSELNLSSLELGDSALYFCASSARDRGYTEAFFGQGTRLTVV.

This clone showed up just once. CDR3 region: CASTDRGQPQHF. The CDR3 DNA reads TGTGCCAGCACCGACAGGGGTCAGCCCCAGCATTTT. The chain carries TRBV28 and TRBJ1-5; 8 nucleotides agree with TRBD1. Germline loops: CDR1 MDHEN, CDR2 SYDVKM. CDR3 length equals 12 residues. V lost 7 bases, J lost 6 bases, and 2 bases stayed unmatched.

The chain links TRBV30 to TRBJ2-3; D unclear. Germline V gene data show CDR1 as GTSNPN and CDR2 as SVGIG (reference sequence). This CDR3 spans 11 amino acids. Trimming stripped 4 bases from V and 4 bases from J, with 6 bases between. Here the CDR3 reads CAWTVADTQYF. Written as DNA, the CDR3 is TGTGCCTGGACAGTCGCAGATACGCAGTATTTT.

J is TRBJ2-1 and V is TRBV4-3; D is possibly TRBD2 (5 bases). Germline assignment: CDR1 LGHNA and CDR2 YSLEER. The V gene lost 1 base and the J gene lost 1 base, with 11 bases spanning the gap. This CDR3 contains 16 residues. The CDR3 spells CASSQGARGSYNEQFF. CDR3 nucleotide sequence: TGCGCCAGCAGCCAAGGCGCTCGGGGATCCTACAATGAGCAGTTCTTC.